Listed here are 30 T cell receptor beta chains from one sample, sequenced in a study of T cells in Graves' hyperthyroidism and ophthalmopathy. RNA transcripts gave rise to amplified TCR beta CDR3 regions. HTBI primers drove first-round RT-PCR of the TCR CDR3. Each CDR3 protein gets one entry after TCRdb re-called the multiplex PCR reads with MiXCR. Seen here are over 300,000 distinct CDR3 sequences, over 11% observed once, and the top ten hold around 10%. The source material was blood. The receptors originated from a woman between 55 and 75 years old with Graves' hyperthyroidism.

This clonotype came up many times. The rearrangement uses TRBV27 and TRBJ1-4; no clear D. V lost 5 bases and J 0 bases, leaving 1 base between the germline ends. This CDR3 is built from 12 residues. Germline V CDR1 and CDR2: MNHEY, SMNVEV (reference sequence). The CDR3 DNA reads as TGTGCCAGCAGTGCAACTAATGAAAAACTGTTTTTT. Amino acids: CASSATNEKLFF.

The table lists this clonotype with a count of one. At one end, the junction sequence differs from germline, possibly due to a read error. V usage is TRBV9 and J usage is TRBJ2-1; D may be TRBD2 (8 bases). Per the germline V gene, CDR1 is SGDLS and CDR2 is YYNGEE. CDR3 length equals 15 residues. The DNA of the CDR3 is TGTGCCAGCAGCCCAGGGGGACTAGTTTACAGTGAGCAGTTCTTC. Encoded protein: CASSPGGLVYSEQFF.

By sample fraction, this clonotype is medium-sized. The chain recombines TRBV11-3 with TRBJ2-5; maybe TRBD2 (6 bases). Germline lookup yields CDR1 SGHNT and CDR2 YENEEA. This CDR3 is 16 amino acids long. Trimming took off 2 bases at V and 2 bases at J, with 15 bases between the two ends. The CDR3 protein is CASSLRGVSGQETQYF. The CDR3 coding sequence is TGTGCCAGCAGCTTACGTGGGGTTAGCGGTCAAGAGACCCAGTACTTC.

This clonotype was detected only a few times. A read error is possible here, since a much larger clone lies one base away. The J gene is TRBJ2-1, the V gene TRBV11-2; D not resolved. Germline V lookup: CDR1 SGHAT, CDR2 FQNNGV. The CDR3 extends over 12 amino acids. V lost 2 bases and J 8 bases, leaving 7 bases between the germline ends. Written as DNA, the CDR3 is TGTGCCAGCAGCTTAAGGTGCCATGAGCAGTTCTTC. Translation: CASSLRCHEQFF.

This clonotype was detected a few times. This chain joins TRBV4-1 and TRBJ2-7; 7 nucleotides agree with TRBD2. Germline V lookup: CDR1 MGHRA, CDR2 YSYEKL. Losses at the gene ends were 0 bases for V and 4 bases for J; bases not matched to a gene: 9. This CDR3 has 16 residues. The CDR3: CASSQDWGRGDYEQYF. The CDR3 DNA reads TGCGCCAGCAGCCAAGACTGGGGGAGGGGTGATTACGAGCAGTACTTC.

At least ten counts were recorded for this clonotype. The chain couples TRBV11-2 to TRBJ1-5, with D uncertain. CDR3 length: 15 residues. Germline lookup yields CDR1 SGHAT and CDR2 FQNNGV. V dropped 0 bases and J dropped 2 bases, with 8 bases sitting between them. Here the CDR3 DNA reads TGTGCCAGCAGCTTAGAGGGAACGGGCAATCAGCCCCAGCATTTT. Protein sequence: CASSLEGTGNQPQHF.

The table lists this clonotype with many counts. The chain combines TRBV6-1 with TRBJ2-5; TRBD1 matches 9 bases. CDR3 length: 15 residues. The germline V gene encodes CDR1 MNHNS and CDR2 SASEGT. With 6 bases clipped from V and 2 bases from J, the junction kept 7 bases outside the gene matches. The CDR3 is CASRQSGTGQETQYF. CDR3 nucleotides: TGTGCCAGCAGACAGTCCGGGACAGGGCAAGAGACCCAGTACTTC.

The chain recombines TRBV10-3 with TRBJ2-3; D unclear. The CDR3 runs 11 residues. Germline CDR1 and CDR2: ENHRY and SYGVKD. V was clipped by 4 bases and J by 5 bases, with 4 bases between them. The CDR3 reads CAISAEDTQYF. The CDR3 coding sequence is TGTGCCATCAGTGCCGAAGATACGCAGTATTTT.

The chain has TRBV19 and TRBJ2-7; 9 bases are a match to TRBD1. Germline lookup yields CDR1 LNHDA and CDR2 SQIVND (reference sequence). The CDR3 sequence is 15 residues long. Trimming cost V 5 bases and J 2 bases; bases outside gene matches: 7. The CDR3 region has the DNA TGTGCCAGTAGTTCCCGGGACAGGGAACCCTACGAGCAGTACTTC. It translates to CASSSRDREPYEQYF.

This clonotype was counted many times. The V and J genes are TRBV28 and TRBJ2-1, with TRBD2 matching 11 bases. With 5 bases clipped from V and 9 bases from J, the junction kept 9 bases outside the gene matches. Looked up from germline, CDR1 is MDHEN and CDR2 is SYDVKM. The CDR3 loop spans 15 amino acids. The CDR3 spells CASSGVAGGPGEQFF. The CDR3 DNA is TGTGCCAGCAGTGGAGTAGCGGGAGGGCCGGGTGAGCAGTTCTTC. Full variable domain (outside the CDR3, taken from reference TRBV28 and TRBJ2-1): DVKVTQSSRYLVKRTGEKVFLECVQDMDHENMFWYRQDPGLGLRLIYFSYDVKMKEKGDIPEGYSVSREKKERFSLILESASTNQTSMYLCASSGVAGGPGEQFFGPGTRLTVL.

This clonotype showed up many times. CDR3 nucleotide sequence: TGTGCCAGCTCACCCGTCTCGCAGGGGACCTATGGCTACACCTTC. This codes for CASSPVSQGTYGYTF. The chain carries TRBV18 and TRBJ1-2, with D possibly being TRBD1 (6 bases). The CDR3 is 15 amino acids. Germline lookup yields CDR1 KGHSH and CDR2 LQKENI. Trimming took off 3 bases at V and 4 bases at J, with 15 bases between the two ends.

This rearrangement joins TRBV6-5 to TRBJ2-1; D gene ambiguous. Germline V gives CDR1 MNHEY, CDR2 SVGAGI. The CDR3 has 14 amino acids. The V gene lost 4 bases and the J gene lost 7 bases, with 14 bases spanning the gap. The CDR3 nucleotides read TGTGCCAGCAGTTTTCTACCCCAGCCGAATGAGCAGTTCTTC. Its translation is CASSFLPQPNEQFF.

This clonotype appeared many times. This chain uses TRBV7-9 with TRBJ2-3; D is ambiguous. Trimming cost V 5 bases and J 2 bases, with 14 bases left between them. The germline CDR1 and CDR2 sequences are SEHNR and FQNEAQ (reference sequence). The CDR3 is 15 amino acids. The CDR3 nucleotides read TGTGCCAGCAGCCCCCGAGACCAACTCACAGATACGCAGTATTTT. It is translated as CASSPRDQLTDTQYF.

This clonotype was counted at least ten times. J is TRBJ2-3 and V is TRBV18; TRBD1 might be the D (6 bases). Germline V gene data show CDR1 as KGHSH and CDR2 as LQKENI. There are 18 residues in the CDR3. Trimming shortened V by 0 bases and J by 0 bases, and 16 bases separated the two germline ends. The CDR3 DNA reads TGTGCCAGCTCACCACCGGCGAGCAGGGGTCCTAGCACAGATACGCAGTATTTT. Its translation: CASSPPASRGPSTDTQYF.

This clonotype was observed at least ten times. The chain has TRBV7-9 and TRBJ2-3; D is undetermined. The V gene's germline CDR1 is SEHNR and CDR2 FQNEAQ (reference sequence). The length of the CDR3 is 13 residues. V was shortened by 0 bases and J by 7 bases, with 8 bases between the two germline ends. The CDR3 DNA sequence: TGTGCCAGCAGCTTAGCGACCGGCAATACGCAGTATTTT. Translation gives CASSLATGNTQYF.

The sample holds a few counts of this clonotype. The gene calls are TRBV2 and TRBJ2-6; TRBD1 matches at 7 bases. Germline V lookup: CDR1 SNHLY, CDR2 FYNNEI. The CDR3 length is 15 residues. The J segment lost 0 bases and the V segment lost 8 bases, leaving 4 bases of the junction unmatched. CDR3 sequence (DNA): TGTGCCAGCGGTGGACAGGTCTCTGGGGCCAACGTCCTGACTTTC. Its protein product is CASGGQVSGANVLTF. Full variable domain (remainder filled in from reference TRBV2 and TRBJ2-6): EPEVTQTPSHQVTQMGQEVILRCVPISNHLYFYWYRQILGQKVEFLVSFYNNEISEKSEIFDDQFSVERPDGSNFTLKIRSTKLEDSAMYFCASGGQVSGANVLTFGAGSRLTVL.

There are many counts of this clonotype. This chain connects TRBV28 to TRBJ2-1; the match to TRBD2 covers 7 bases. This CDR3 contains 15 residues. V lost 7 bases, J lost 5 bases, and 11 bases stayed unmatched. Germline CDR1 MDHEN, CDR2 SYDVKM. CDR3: CASTMGGVKDNEQFF. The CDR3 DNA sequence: TGTGCCAGCACCATGGGAGGGGTTAAGGACAATGAGCAGTTCTTC.

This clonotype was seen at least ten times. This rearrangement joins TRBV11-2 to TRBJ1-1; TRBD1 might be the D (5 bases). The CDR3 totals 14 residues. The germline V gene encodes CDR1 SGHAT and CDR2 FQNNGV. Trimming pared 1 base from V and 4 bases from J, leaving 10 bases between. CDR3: CASSLVSGSTEAFF. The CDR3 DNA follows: TGTGCCAGCAGCTTAGTTTCAGGGAGCACTGAAGCTTTCTTT.

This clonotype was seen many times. As DNA, the CDR3 is TGTGCCAGTCTGAAGGAGAACTATGGCTACACCTTC. Protein product: CASLKENYGYTF. This chain uses TRBV12-3 or TRBV12-4 with TRBJ1-2; D not certain. The CDR3 covers 12 residues. Trimming took 9 bases from V and 2 from J, leaving 10 bases between them.

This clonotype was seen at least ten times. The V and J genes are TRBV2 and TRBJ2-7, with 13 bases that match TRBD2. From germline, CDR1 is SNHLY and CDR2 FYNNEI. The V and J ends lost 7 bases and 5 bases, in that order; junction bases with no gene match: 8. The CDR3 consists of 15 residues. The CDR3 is CASNLGLAGVHEQYF. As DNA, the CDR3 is TGTGCCAGCAACCTCGGACTAGCGGGAGTCCACGAGCAGTACTTC. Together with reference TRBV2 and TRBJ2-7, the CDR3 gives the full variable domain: EPEVTQTPSHQVTQMGQEVILRCVPISNHLYFYWYRQILGQKVEFLVSFYNNEISEKSEIFDDQFSVERPDGSNFTLKIRSTKLEDSAMYFCASNLGLAGVHEQYFGPGTRLTVT.

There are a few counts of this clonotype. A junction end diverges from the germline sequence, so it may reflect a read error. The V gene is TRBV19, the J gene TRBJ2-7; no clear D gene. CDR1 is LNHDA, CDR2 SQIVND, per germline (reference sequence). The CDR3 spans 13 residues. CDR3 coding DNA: TGTGCCAGTAGTATGGTCAGAGGCTACGCGCAGTACTTC. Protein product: CASSMVRGYAQYF.

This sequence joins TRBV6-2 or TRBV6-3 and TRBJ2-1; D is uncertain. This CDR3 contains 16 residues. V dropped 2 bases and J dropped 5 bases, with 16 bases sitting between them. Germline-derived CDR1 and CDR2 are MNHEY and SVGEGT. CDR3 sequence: CASSYLRSPSHNEQFF. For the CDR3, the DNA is TGTGCCAGCAGTTACCTTCGGTCCCCGTCTCACAATGAGCAGTTCTTC.

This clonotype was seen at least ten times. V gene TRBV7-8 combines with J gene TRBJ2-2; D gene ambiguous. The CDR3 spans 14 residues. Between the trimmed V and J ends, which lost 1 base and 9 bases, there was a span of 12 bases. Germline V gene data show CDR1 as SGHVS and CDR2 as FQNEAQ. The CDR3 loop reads CASSLGPRPRELFF. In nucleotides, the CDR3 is TGTGCCAGCAGCTTAGGGCCCCGACCGCGGGAGCTGTTTTTT.

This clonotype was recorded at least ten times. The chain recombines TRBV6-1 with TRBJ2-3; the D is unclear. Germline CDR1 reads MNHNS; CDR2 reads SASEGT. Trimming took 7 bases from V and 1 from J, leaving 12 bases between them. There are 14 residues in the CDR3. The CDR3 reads CASTQHSGTDTQYF. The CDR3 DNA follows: TGTGCCAGCACGCAGCATTCGGGCACAGATACGCAGTATTTT.

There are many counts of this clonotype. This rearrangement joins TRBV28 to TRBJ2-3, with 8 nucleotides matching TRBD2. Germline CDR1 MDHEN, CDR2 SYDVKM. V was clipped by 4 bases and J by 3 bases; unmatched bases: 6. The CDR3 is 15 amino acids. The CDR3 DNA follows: TGTGCCAGCAGTTCACTAGCGGCCTTGACAGATACGCAGTATTTT. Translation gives CASSSLAALTDTQYF.

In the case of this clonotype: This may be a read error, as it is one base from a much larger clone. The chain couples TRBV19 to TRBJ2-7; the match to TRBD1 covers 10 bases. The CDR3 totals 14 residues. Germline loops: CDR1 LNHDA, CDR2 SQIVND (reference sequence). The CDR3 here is CASSVGQGSYKQYF. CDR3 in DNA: TGTGCCAGTAGTGTGGGACAGGGGTCCTACAAGCAGTACTTC. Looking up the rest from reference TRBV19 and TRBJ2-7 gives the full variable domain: DGGITQSPKYLFRKEGQNVTLSCEQNLNHDAMYWYRQDPGQGLRLIYYSQIVNDFQKGDIAEGYSVSREKKESFPLTVTSAQKNPTAFYLCASSVGQGSYKQYFGPGTRLTVT.

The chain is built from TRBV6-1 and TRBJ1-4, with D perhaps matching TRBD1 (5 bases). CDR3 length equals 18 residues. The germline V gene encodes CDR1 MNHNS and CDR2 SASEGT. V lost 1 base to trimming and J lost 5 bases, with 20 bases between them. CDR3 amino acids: CASSEGGRAWGLNEKLFF. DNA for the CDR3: TGTGCCAGCAGTGAAGGGGGCCGTGCCTGGGGCCTAAATGAAAAACTGTTTTTT.

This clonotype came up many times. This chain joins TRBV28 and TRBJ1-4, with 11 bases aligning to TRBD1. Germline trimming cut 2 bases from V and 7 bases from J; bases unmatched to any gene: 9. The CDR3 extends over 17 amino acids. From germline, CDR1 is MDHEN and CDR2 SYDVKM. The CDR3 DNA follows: TGTGCCAGCAGTTTAATAGGACAGGGGGCTAGTAGTGAAAAACTGTTTTTT. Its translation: CASSLIGQGASSEKLFF.

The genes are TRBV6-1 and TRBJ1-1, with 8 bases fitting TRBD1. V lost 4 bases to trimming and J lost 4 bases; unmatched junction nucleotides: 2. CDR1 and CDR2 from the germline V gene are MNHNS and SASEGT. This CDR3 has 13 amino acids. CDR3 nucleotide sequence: TGTGCCAGCAGTGGCGGACAGGGCACTGAAGCTTTCTTT. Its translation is CASSGGQGTEAFF.

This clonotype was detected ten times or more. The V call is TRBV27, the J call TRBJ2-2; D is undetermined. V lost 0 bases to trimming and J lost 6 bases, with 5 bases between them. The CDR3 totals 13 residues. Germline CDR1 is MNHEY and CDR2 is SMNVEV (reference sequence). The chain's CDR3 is CASSLSIAGELFF. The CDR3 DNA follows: TGTGCCAGCAGTTTATCGATCGCCGGGGAGCTGTTTTTT.